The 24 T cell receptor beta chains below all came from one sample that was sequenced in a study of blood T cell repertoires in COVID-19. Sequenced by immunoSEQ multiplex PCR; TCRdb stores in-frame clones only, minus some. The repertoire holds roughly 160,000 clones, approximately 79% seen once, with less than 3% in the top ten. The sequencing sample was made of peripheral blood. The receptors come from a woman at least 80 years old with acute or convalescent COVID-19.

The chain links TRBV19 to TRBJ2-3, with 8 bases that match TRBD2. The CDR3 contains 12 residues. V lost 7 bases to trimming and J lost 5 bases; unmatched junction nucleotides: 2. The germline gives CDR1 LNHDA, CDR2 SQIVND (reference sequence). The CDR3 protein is CASTLAGDTQYF. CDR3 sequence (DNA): TGTGCCAGTACCCTAGCGGGAGATACGCAGTATTTT.

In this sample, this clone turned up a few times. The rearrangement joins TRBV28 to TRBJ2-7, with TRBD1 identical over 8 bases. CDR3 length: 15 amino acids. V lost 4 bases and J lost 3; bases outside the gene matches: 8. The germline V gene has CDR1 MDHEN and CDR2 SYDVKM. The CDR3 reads CASSSSGDRFYEQYF. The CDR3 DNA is TGTGCCAGCAGTTCAAGTGGGGACAGGTTCTACGAGCAGTACTTC.

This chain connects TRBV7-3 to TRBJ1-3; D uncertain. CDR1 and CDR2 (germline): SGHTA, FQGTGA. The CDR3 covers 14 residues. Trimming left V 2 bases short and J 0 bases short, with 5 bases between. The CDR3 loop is CASSLGGSGNTIYF. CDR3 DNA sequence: TGTGCCAGCAGCTTAGGCGGCTCTGGAAACACCATATATTTT.

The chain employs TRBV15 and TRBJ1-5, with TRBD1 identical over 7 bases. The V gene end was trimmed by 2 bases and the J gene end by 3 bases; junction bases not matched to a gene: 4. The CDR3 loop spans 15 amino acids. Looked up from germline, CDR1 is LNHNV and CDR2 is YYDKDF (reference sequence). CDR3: CATSRYTGANQPQHF. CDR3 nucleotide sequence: TGTGCCACCAGCAGATACACAGGGGCCAATCAGCCCCAGCATTTT.

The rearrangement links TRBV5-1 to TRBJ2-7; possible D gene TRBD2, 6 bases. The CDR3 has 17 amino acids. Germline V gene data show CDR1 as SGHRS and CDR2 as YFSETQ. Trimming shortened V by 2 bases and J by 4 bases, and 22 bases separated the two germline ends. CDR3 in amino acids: CASSFGGTAPGVYEQYF. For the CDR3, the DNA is TGCGCCAGCAGCTTCGGAGGGACTGCCCCTGGGGTGTACGAGCAGTACTTC. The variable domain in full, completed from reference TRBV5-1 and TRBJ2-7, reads KAGVTQTPRYLIKTRGQQVTLSCSPISGHRSVSWYQQTPGQGLQFLFEYFSETQRNKGNFPGRFSGRQFSNSRSEMNVSTLELGDSALYLCASSFGGTAPGVYEQYFGPGTRLTVT.

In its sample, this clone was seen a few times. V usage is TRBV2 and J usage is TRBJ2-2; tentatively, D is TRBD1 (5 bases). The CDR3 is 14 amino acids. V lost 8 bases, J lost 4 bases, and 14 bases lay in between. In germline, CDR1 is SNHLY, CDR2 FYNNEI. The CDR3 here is CASVWQGGTGELFF. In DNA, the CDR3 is TGTGCCAGCGTCTGGCAGGGTGGCACCGGGGAGCTGTTTTTT. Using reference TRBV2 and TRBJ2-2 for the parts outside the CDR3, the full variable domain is EPEVTQTPSHQVTQMGQEVILRCVPISNHLYFYWYRQILGQKVEFLVSFYNNEISEKSEIFDDQFSVERPDGSNFTLKIRSTKLEDSAMYFCASVWQGGTGELFFGEGSRLTVL.

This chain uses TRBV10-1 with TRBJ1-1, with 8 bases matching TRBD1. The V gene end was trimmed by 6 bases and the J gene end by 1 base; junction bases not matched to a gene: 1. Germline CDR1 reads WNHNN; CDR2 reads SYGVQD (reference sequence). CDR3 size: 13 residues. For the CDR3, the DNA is TGCGCCAGCAGACAGGGGGGGAACACTGAAGCTTTCTTT. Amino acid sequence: CASRQGGNTEAFF.

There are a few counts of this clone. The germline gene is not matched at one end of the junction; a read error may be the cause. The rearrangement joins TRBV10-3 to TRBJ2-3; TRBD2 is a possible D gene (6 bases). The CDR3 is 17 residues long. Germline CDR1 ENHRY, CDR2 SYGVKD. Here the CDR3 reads CAISESVGGMLTNTQYF. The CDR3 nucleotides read TGTGCCATCAGTGAGTCGGTAGGAGGGATGCTCACAAATACGCAGTATTTT.

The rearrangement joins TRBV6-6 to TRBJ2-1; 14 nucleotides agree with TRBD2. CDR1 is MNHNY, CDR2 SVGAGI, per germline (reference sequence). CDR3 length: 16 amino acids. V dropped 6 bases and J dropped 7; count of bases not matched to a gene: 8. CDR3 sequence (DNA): TGTGCCAGCAGCCACGGACTAGCGGGAGGTGAAAATGAGCAGTTCTTC. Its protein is CASSHGLAGGENEQFF.

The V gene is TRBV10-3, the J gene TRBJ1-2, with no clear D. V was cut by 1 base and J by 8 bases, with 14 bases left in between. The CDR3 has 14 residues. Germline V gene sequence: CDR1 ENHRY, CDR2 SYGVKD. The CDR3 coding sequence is TGTGCCATCAGTGAGTGGCAGAGGGAGGACGGCTACACCTTC. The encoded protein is CAISEWQREDGYTF.

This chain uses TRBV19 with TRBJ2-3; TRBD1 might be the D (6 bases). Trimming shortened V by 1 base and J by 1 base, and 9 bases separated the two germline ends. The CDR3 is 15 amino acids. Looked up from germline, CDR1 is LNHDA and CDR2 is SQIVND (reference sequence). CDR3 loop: CASSIGGGGTDTQYF. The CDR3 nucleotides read TGTGCCAGTAGTATAGGTGGGGGCGGCACAGATACGCAGTATTTT. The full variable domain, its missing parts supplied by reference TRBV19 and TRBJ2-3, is DGGITQSPKYLFRKEGQNVTLSCEQNLNHDAMYWYRQDPGQGLRLIYYSQIVNDFQKGDIAEGYSVSREKKESFPLTVTSAQKNPTAFYLCASSIGGGGTDTQYFGPGTRLTVL.

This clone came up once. The CDR3 sequence: CAWLTGAGEQYF. The CDR3 DNA reads TGTGCCTGGCTGACAGGGGCGGGGGAGCAGTACTTC. This chain joins TRBV30 and TRBJ2-7, with 8 bases matching TRBD1. Trimming at V came to 5 bases and at J to 7 bases, leaving 7 bases not matched to a gene. CDR3 length equals 12 residues. Germline CDR1 is GTSNPN and CDR2 is SVGIG (reference sequence).

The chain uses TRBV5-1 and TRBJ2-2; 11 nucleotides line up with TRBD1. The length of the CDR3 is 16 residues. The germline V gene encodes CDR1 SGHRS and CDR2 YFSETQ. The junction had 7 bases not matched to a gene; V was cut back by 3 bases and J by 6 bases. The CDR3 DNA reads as TGCGCCAGCAGCTCGGACAGGGGGCCTTCGTCCGGGGAGCTGTTTTTT. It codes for CASSSDRGPSSGELFF. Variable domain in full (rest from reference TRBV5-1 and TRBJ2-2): KAGVTQTPRYLIKTRGQQVTLSCSPISGHRSVSWYQQTPGQGLQFLFEYFSETQRNKGNFPGRFSGRQFSNSRSEMNVSTLELGDSALYLCASSSDRGPSSGELFFGEGSRLTVL.

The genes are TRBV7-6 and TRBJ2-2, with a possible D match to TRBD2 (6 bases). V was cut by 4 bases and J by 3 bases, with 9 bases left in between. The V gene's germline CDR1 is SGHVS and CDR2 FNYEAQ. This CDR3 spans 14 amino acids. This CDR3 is CASSSRGYTGELFF. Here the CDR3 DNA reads TGTGCCAGCAGCTCCCGGGGGTACACCGGGGAGCTGTTTTTT.

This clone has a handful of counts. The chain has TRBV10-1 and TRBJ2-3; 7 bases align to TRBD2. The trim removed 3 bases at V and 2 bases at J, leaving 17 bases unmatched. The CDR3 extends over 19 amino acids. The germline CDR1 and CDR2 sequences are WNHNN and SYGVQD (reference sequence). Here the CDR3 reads CASSEDPLQSSGYTDTQYF. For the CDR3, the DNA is TGCGCCAGCAGTGAAGACCCGCTGCAGAGTAGCGGGTACACAGATACGCAGTATTTT.

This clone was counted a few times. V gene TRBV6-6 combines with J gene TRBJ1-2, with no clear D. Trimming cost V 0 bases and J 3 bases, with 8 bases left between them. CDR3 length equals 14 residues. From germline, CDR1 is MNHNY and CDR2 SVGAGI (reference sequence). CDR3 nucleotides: TGTGCCAGCAGTTACTCCGACTTGGACTATGGCTACACCTTC. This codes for CASSYSDLDYGYTF.

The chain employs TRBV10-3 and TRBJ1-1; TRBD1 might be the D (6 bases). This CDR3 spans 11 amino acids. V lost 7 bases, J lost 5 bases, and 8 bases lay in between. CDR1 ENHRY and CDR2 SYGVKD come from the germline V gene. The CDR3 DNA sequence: TGTGCCATCACAGGGGAGACTGAAGCTTTCTTT. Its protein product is CAITGETEAFF.

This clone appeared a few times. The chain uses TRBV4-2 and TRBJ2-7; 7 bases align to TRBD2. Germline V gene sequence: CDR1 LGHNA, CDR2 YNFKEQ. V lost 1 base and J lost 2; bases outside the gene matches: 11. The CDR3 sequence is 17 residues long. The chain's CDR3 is CASSQGAERDYAYEQYF. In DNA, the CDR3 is TGTGCCAGCAGCCAAGGGGCGGAGCGGGATTACGCCTACGAGCAGTACTTC.

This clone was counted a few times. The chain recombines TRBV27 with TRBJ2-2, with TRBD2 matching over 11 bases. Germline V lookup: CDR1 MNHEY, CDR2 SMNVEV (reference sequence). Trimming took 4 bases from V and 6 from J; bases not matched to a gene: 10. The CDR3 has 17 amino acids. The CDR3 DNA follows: TGTGCCAGCAGTTCAGGTAGCGGGAGGGCCGGTGCCGGGGAGCTGTTTTTT. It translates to CASSSGSGRAGAGELFF.

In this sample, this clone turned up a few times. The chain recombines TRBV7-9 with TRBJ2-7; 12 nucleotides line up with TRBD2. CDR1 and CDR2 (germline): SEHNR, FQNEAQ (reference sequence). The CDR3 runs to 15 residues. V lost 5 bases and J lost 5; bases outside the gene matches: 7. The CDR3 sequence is CASSPPRLAGDEQYF. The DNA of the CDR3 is TGTGCCAGCAGCCCCCCGCGACTAGCGGGAGACGAGCAGTACTTC.

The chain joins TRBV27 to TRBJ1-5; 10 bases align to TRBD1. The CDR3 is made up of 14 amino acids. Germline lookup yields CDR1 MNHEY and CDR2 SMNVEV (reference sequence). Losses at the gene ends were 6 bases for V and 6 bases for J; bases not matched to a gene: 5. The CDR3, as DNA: TGTGCCAGCAGGTGGACAGGGGGTGGTCAGCCCCAGCATTTT. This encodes CASRWTGGGQPQHF.

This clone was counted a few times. The CDR3 DNA sequence: TGTGCCAGCAATTCTCAGGGGGCGGGGACCCAGTACTTC. As protein: CASNSQGAGTQYF. The rearrangement joins TRBV28 to TRBJ2-5; TRBD1 aligns across 8 bases. V gave up 7 bases and J gave up 7 bases; unmatched junction bases: 8. Germline V CDR1 and CDR2: MDHEN, SYDVKM. The CDR3 runs to 13 residues.

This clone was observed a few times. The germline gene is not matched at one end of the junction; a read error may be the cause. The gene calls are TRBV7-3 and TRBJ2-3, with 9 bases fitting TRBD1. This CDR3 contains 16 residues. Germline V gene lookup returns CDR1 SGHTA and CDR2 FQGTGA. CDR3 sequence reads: CASSITGGQGTDTQYF. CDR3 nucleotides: TGTGCCAGCAGCATAACAGGGGGCCAGGGTACAGATACGCAGTATTTT.

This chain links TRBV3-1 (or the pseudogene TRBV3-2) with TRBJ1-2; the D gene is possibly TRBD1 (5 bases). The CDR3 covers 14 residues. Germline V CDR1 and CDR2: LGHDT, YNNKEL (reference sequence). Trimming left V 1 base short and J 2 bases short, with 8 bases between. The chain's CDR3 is CASSQAAGNYGYTF. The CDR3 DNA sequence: TGTGCCAGCAGCCAAGCGGCAGGGAACTATGGCTACACCTTC.